This T cell receptor beta chain was recorded in a study of blood T cell repertoires in COVID-19. Across the study: Donors in the United States, Italy and Spain gave samples during acute or convalescent COVID-19. PBMCs, B-cell-depleted T cells, or T cells provided the cDNA or gDNA that made up the material.

Enrollment of patients from Seattle took place during active infection, with longitudinal follow-up. Source study methods: Researchers report that nucleated cell counts were estimated from reference gene primer amplification. Assay used: immunoSEQ multiplex PCR; TCRdb lists only in-frame clones, some missing. V and J calls and clone size are copied from that table; D and trimming were computed from the DNA. The table records about 160,000 clones, 70% to 90% of them present only once. Input material: peripheral blood. The source is a woman in her fifties or sixties with COVID-19, enrolled during active disease.

The CDR3 region is CASSLQGIGTEAFF. Written as DNA, the CDR3 is TGTGCCAGCAGCCTCCAGGGGATCGGCACTGAAGCTTTCTTT. V is TRBV3-1 (or the pseudogene TRBV3-2) and J is TRBJ1-1, with D possibly being TRBD1 (6 bases). Germline lookup yields CDR1 LGHDT and CDR2 YNNKEL (reference sequence). The CDR3 is 14 amino acids. The V gene lost 4 bases and the J gene lost 4 bases, with 13 bases spanning the gap.